This T cell receptor beta chain is from a study of technical replicates of blood from a handful of donors. The CDR3 spans 14 residues. The V gene's germline CDR1 is SGHTS and CDR2 YDEGEE. The V gene lost 6 bases and the J gene lost 3 bases, with 13 bases spanning the gap. Here immunoSEQ multiplex PCR was the method, and the copy in TCRdb shows in-frame clones only, minus some. The table shows 51,000 or so clones, with 92% occurring only once. The sequence was collected from a human donor in good health. Some clones in this sample may be carry-over from other donors' samples. This sequence joins TRBV5-8 and TRBJ1-5; D unclear. Material for sequencing was PBMCs. Here the CDR3 reads CASTKGRVNQPQHF. DNA of the CDR3: TGTGCCAGCACCAAAGGGAGGGTCAATCAGCCCCAGCATTTT.